These 29 T cell receptor beta chains were all obtained from the same sample, sequenced in a study of healthy donors' naive CD4 and CD8 T cells. Starting from 500 ng of total RNA, TCR libraries were made with linear amplification. TCRdb re-called the reads through MiXCR, storing one row per CDR3 protein. The sample consists of 200,000 or so distinct CDR3 sequences, about 74% of them appearing once. The sequenced sample consisted of naive CD4+ and CD8+ T cells sorted from blood, pooled from several donors. The source is a pool of human donors in good health; the sample pools cells from several healthy donors.

The chain couples TRBV20-1 to TRBJ2-7; 9 bases are a match to TRBD2. This CDR3 is 16 amino acids long. Germline-derived CDR1 and CDR2 are DFQATT and SNEGSKA (reference sequence). Unmatched junction bases numbered 12, after V lost 3 bases and J lost 3 bases. This CDR3 is CSARRVSGSTVYEQYF. CDR3 sequence (DNA): TGCAGTGCTAGGAGAGTTAGCGGGAGTACCGTCTACGAGCAGTACTTC.

The J gene is TRBJ1-2, the V gene TRBV27; D unresolved. Germline V gene lookup returns CDR1 MNHEY and CDR2 SMNVEV (reference sequence). The CDR3 is made up of 16 amino acids. The V and J ends lost 5 bases and 2 bases respectively, with 18 bases between them. The DNA for the CDR3 is TGTGCCAGCAGTAAAGTGGGCCCCACACGGAACTATGGCTACACCTTC. This sequence encodes CASSKVGPTRNYGYTF.

This chain connects TRBV18 to TRBJ2-3, with no clear D. Germline loops: CDR1 KGHSH, CDR2 LQKENI. V lost 1 base to trimming and J lost 3 bases, with 8 bases between them. The length of the CDR3 is 14 residues. The CDR3 loop reads CASSPLQRTDTQYF. CDR3 in DNA: TGTGCCAGCTCACCACTCCAGAGAACAGATACGCAGTATTTT.

The chain couples TRBV6-2 or TRBV6-3 to TRBJ2-3; no reliable D call. The CDR3 sequence is 14 residues long. CDR1 is MNHEY and CDR2 is SVGEGT in the germline V gene. V gave up 0 bases and J gave up 7 bases, with 11 bases separating them. The CDR3 sequence is CASSYSEIRNTQYF. Here the CDR3 DNA reads TGTGCCAGCAGTTACTCGGAGATTAGGAATACGCAGTATTTT.

Turning to this clonotype: The junction departs from the called germline gene at one end, perhaps through a read error. The chain couples TRBV6-5 to TRBJ2-3; tentative D call: TRBD2 (6 bases). The CDR3 has 16 residues. The germline gives CDR1 MNHEY, CDR2 SVGAGI. The CDR3 DNA is TGTGCCAGCAGAACGGGACTTAAAACTAGCACAGATGCGCAGTATTTT. Translated, it gives CASRTGLKTSTDAQYF.

The chain carries TRBV29-1 and TRBJ2-3; TRBD2 aligns across 9 bases. The CDR3 covers 11 residues. Per the germline V gene, CDR1 is SQVTM and CDR2 is ANQGSEA. Trimming at V came to 8 bases and at J to 5 bases, leaving 2 bases not matched to a gene. CDR3 coding DNA: TGCAGCCCGACTAGCGGAGATACGCAGTATTTT. Translated, it gives CSPTSGDTQYF.

CDR3 nucleotide sequence: TGTGCCAGCAGTTTAATTGGGACCGTCTATGGCTACACCTTC. This codes for CASSLIGTVYGYTF. The rearrangement uses TRBV27 and TRBJ1-2; the D gene is possibly TRBD1 (5 bases). There are 14 residues in the CDR3. Trimming pared 2 bases from V and 4 bases from J, leaving 11 bases between. Looked up from germline, CDR1 is MNHEY and CDR2 is SMNVEV (reference sequence).

This clonotype was picked up a small number of times. The chain combines TRBV6-2 or TRBV6-3 with TRBJ2-1, with no clear D. Trimming pared 8 bases from V and 7 bases from J, leaving 21 bases between. The germline V gene encodes CDR1 MNHEY and CDR2 SVGEGT. The CDR3 is 15 amino acids. The CDR3 loop reads CASDSIEVSGNEQFF. The CDR3 DNA reads TGTGCCAGCGACTCAATTGAAGTCTCGGGTAATGAGCAGTTCTTC.

The chain has TRBV5-6 and TRBJ1-5; a weak D match, TRBD1 (5 bases). This CDR3 has 15 amino acids. V was pared by 0 bases and J by 5 bases, with 12 bases between. Germline-derived CDR1 and CDR2 are SGHDT and YYEEEE. CDR3 protein: CASSLAVLGDQPQHF. The CDR3 nucleotides are TGTGCCAGCAGCTTGGCCGTCTTAGGGGATCAGCCCCAGCATTTT.

The V gene is TRBV5-4, the J gene TRBJ2-5, with 14 bases fitting TRBD2. This CDR3 region has 17 residues. The germline V gene has CDR1 SGHNT and CDR2 YYREEE (reference sequence). Trimming removed 4 bases from V and 4 bases from J; junction bases left unmatched: 9. The DNA of the CDR3 is TGTGCCAGCAGCCCAAGGACTAGCGGGGGGAGAGGAGAGACCCAGTACTTC. This sequence encodes CASSPRTSGGRGETQYF. The whole variable domain, filled in from reference TRBV5-4 and TRBJ2-5, reads ETGVTQSPTHLIKTRGQQVTLRCSSQSGHNTVSWYQQALGQGPQFIFQYYREEENGRGNFPPRFSGLQFPNYSSELNVNALELDDSALYLCASSPRTSGGRGETQYFGPGTRLLVL.

The V and J genes are TRBV27 and TRBJ1-5, with D maybe TRBD1 (5 bases). The germline V gene encodes CDR1 MNHEY and CDR2 SMNVEV (reference sequence). The V end was cut by 6 bases, the J end by 3 bases, with 15 bases between. The CDR3 is 15 amino acids. CDR3 sequence reads: CASSPNTGHNQPQHF. DNA for the CDR3: TGTGCCAGCAGCCCTAATACGGGGCACAATCAGCCCCAGCATTTT.

The V and J genes are TRBV6-5 and TRBJ1-1, with TRBD1 as a possible D gene (6 bases). Trimming left V 7 bases short and J 3 bases short, with 12 bases between. Germline-derived CDR1 and CDR2 are MNHEY and SVGAGI. The CDR3 totals 13 residues. In nucleotides, the CDR3 is TGTGCCAGCATAGGGACATCGGACACTGAAGCTTTCTTT. Protein: CASIGTSDTEAFF.

The chain couples TRBV27 to TRBJ2-1, with D maybe TRBD1 (6 bases). The CDR3 totals 14 residues. V was pared by 0 bases and J by 5 bases, with 8 bases between. CDR1 and CDR2 from the germline V gene are MNHEY and SMNVEV (reference sequence). The chain's CDR3 is CASSLSGQHNEQFF. The DNA of the CDR3 is TGTGCCAGCAGTTTATCGGGACAACACAATGAGCAGTTCTTC.

The rearrangement joins TRBV5-1 to TRBJ1-1; D call uncertain. The CDR3 sequence is 13 residues long. V was clipped by 4 bases and J by 1 base, with 8 bases between them. Germline V gives CDR1 SGHRS, CDR2 YFSETQ. CDR3 sequence (DNA): TGCGCCAGCAGCGCTACGGGGAACACTGAAGCTTTCTTT. Translated: CASSATGNTEAFF.

This chain connects TRBV29-1 to TRBJ1-2; D remains ambiguous. V was pared by 5 bases and J by 2 bases, with 12 bases between. Germline-derived CDR1 and CDR2 are SQVTM and ANQGSEA. The CDR3 loop spans 13 amino acids. The CDR3 sequence is CSVLTASNYGYTF. CDR3 bases: TGCAGCGTTCTAACAGCGTCCAACTATGGCTACACCTTC.

This clonotype showed up just a few times. V usage is TRBV5-5 and J usage is TRBJ1-1, with D unclear. The ends were cut back, 5 bases at V and 3 bases at J, with 11 bases in the middle. From germline, CDR1 is SGHKS and CDR2 YYEKEE (reference sequence). The CDR3 totals 13 residues. This CDR3 is CASSRALDTEAFF. The CDR3 nucleotides read TGTGCCAGCAGTCGGGCGTTAGACACTGAAGCTTTCTTT.

The CDR3 DNA is TGTGCCAGTAGTGTACAGGGCCAACAGCCCCAGCATTTT. Its translation is CASSVQGQQPQHF. This chain uses TRBV19 with TRBJ1-5; tentative D call: TRBD1 (6 bases). The CDR3 covers 13 residues. Germline-derived CDR1 and CDR2 are LNHDA and SQIVND (reference sequence). V was pared by 5 bases and J by 7 bases, with 12 bases between.

The chain carries TRBV6-5 and TRBJ2-1, with 7 bases aligning to TRBD1. Germline CDR1 and CDR2: MNHEY and SVGAGI. After removal of 6 bases from V and 0 bases from J, the junction contained 8 bases not matched to a gene. This CDR3 is built from 16 residues. The CDR3 loop reads CASSGNRGGSYNEQFF. CDR3 bases: TGTGCCAGCAGCGGGAACAGGGGTGGCTCCTACAATGAGCAGTTCTTC.

The chain combines TRBV29-1 with TRBJ1-2; 7 bases align to TRBD1. The germline CDR1 and CDR2 sequences are SQVTM and ANQGSEA. CDR3 length equals 15 residues. V shed 4 bases and J 3 bases; nucleotides not matched to a gene: 11. This chain's CDR3 is CSVGPVEGADYGYTF. The CDR3 DNA reads as TGCAGCGTTGGTCCGGTGGAGGGGGCTGACTATGGCTACACCTTC.

The V call is TRBV11-2, the J call TRBJ2-7; D call uncertain. Germline V lookup: CDR1 SGHAT, CDR2 FQNNGV. The CDR3 is made up of 13 amino acids. V lost 2 bases and J lost 2, with 7 bases in between. The CDR3, as DNA: TGTGCCAGCAGCTTAAGCTTACCCTACGAGCAGTACTTC. Amino acids: CASSLSLPYEQYF.

Here the CDR3 reads CASRSGQRDQPQHF. CDR3 coding DNA: TGTGCCAGCAGATCGGGACAGAGGGATCAGCCCCAGCATTTT. The V call is TRBV27, the J call TRBJ1-5; TRBD1 matches 7 bases. The CDR3 has 14 residues. CDR1 MNHEY and CDR2 SMNVEV come from the germline V gene (reference sequence). Unmatched junction bases numbered 7, after V lost 6 bases and J lost 5 bases.

The chain employs TRBV29-1 and TRBJ2-7; no firm D call. Trimming pared 6 bases from V and 0 bases from J, leaving 9 bases between. The CDR3 extends over 12 amino acids. In germline, CDR1 is SQVTM, CDR2 ANQGSEA. The CDR3 DNA is TGCAGCGTATTAAGTGTCTCCTACGAGCAGTACTTC. Amino acids: CSVLSVSYEQYF.

The chain carries TRBV27 and TRBJ2-3; D is unclear. Germline V gives CDR1 MNHEY, CDR2 SMNVEV (reference sequence). V was clipped by 0 bases and J by 6 bases, with 13 bases between them. The CDR3 is 15 residues long. The CDR3 spells CASSLSPGPADTQYF. The DNA of the CDR3 is TGTGCCAGCAGTTTATCGCCAGGCCCGGCGGATACGCAGTATTTT.

This clonotype was counted between two and nine times. The V call is TRBV29-1, the J call TRBJ2-3, with TRBD2 matching over 9 bases. The germline gives CDR1 SQVTM, CDR2 ANQGSEA. This CDR3 has 15 residues. With 3 bases clipped from V and 5 bases from J, the junction kept 9 bases outside the gene matches. CDR3 sequence: CSVDWVAGVQDTQYF. The CDR3 DNA sequence: TGCAGCGTTGATTGGGTAGCGGGAGTACAAGATACGCAGTATTTT.

The J gene is TRBJ1-2, the V gene TRBV6-5, with D perhaps TRBD1 (5 bases). CDR1 and CDR2 from the germline V gene are MNHEY and SVGAGI. Trimming removed 6 bases from V and 5 bases from J, with 16 bases in between. The CDR3 extends over 14 amino acids. The CDR3, as DNA: TGTGCCAGCAGCGGCCCGGGACGTTCGTATGGCTACACCTTC. Its protein product is CASSGPGRSYGYTF.

This CDR3 is CATSRDRAPHQPQHF. Written as DNA, the CDR3 is TGTGCCACCAGCAGAGACAGGGCCCCGCATCAGCCCCAGCATTTT. The chain couples TRBV15 to TRBJ1-5; D perhaps matches TRBD1 (5 bases). V shed 0 bases and J shed 5 bases, with 11 bases lying between them. Germline V lookup: CDR1 LNHNV, CDR2 YYDKDF (reference sequence). The CDR3 is made up of 15 amino acids.

The CDR3 DNA reads TGCGCCAGCAGCCAAGACCTATTCAACGGGAACTACGAGCAGTACTTC. This encodes CASSQDLFNGNYEQYF. The chain is built from TRBV4-3 and TRBJ2-7, with D possibly matching TRBD2 (5 bases). CDR1 is LGHNA, CDR2 YSLEER, per germline. V was pared by 0 bases and J by 3 bases, with 15 bases between. CDR3 length: 16 amino acids.

The chain has TRBV29-1 and TRBJ2-2, with unresolved D. The CDR3 length is 11 residues. Trimming stripped 6 bases from V and 3 bases from J, with 5 bases between. Per germline, CDR1 SQVTM and CDR2 ANQGSEA. The CDR3 reads CSVLDTGELFF. CDR3 DNA: TGCAGCGTGCTGGACACCGGGGAGCTGTTTTTT.

The chain uses TRBV4-3 and TRBJ1-1, with no clear D. Germline V gene sequence: CDR1 LGHNA, CDR2 YSLEER. The length of the CDR3 is 14 residues. V lost 2 bases and J 0 bases, leaving 7 bases between the germline ends. In DNA, the CDR3 is TGCGCCAGCAGCCAATCAGCACTGAACACTGAAGCTTTCTTT. Translating it yields CASSQSALNTEAFF.